Below, one T cell receptor (beta chain) is given with its context. Germline trimming cut 6 bases from V and 4 bases from J; bases unmatched to any gene: 11. Germline V gene data show CDR1 as SGHTA and CDR2 as FQGNSA. There are 15 residues in the CDR3. The data were produced by immunoSEQ multiplex PCR, yet TCRdb's version contains in-frame clones alone and is incomplete. The table includes 120,000 to 150,000 clones, roughly 87% detected once. This sample is part of a study of T cell responses to AZD1222 COVID-19 vaccine. The TCR originated in an adult who received the MenACWY meningococcal vaccine as a control. The sample here was peripheral blood, taken 28 days after the second dose of the MenACWY control vaccine. The chain links TRBV7-2 to TRBJ1-2; TRBD1 aligns across 7 bases. CDR3 in amino acids: CASSQRDSKIYGYTF. The CDR3 DNA follows: TGTGCCAGCAGTCAACGGGACAGTAAAATCTATGGCTACACCTTC.